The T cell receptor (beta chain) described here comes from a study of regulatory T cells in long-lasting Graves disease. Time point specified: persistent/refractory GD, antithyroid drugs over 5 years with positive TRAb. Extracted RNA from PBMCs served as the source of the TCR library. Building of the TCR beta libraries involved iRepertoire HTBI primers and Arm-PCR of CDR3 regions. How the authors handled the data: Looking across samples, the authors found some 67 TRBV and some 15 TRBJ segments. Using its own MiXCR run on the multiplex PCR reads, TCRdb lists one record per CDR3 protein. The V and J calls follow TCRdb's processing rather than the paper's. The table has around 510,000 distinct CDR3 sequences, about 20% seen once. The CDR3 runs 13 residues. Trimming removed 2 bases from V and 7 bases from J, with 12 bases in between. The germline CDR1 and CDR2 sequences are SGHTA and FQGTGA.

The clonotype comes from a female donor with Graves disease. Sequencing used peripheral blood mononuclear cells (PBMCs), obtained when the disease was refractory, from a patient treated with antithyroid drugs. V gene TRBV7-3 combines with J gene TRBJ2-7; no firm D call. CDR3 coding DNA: TGTGCCAGCAGCTTACACTCAGAAGGGGAGCAGTACTTC. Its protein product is CASSLHSEGEQYF.